Shown below are 21 T cell receptor beta chains from a single sample sequenced in a study of T cells in Graves' hyperthyroidism and ophthalmopathy. Amplified TCR beta CDR3 regions derived from RNA transcripts. An initial round of RT-PCR targeting the TCR CDR3 relied on the HTBI primer set. From the multiplex PCR reads, TCRdb called clonotypes with MiXCR, one entry per CDR3 protein. The sample lists roughly 570,000 distinct CDR3 sequences, just over 45% occurring once. The material sequenced was peripheral blood or thyroid tissue (not recorded which). The receptors shown here come from an adult woman with Graves' disease, either hyperthyroidism or ophthalmopathy (not recorded which).

V is TRBV6-2 or TRBV6-3 and J is TRBJ1-2, with 9 bases matching TRBD1. Trimming took 3 bases from V and 7 from J; bases not matched to a gene: 6. The CDR3 spans 14 residues. Germline-derived CDR1 and CDR2 are MNHEY and SVGEGT. CDR3 protein: CASSYLGQGTGYTF. The CDR3 DNA follows: TGTGCCAGCAGTTATCTCGGACAGGGGACTGGCTACACCTTC.

This clonotype was seen at least ten times. This sequence joins TRBV5-1 and TRBJ1-2, with D possibly matching TRBD1 (5 bases). Per germline, CDR1 SGHRS and CDR2 YFSETQ. The ends were cut back, 4 bases at V and 6 bases at J, with 16 bases in the middle. The CDR3 loop spans 14 amino acids. The DNA of the CDR3 is TGCGCCAGCAGCCGGACAAGAGTTCAGGATGGCTACACCTTC. Its translation: CASSRTRVQDGYTF.

This clonotype was detected only a few times. V gene TRBV18 combines with J gene TRBJ2-7; D unresolved. The CDR3 totals 14 residues. Per germline, CDR1 KGHSH and CDR2 LQKENI. Trimming removed 3 bases from V and 0 bases from J, with 9 bases in between. DNA of the CDR3: TGTGCCAGCTCACCTCGACGGGCCTCCTACGAGCAGTACTTC. Translation gives CASSPRRASYEQYF.

The genes are TRBV29-1 and TRBJ1-2, with 10 bases that match TRBD1. This CDR3 contains 17 residues. V was pared by 4 bases and J by 7 bases, with 18 bases of the junction left unmatched. The germline CDR1 and CDR2 sequences are SQVTM and ANQGSEA. CDR3 coding DNA: TGCAGCGTTGCTGTGGGGACAGGGGTCTTCATGTTGCGTGGCTACACCTTC. Its translation is CSVAVGTGVFMLRGYTF.

This clonotype was seen repeatedly, ten times or more. The chain is built from TRBV7-9 and TRBJ2-7; 8 nucleotides agree with TRBD1. The CDR3 spans 18 residues. Trimming took 5 bases from V and 1 from J; bases not matched to a gene: 16. Germline-derived CDR1 and CDR2 are SEHNR and FQNEAQ (reference sequence). CDR3 coding DNA: TGTGCCAGCAGCGCCTCAAAGGCCGGCAGGGGGCTGTCCTACGAGCAGTACTTC. It is translated as CASSASKAGRGLSYEQYF.

The chain has TRBV10-1 and TRBJ2-1, with 9 bases fitting TRBD2. Losses at the gene ends were 2 bases for V and 6 bases for J; bases not matched to a gene: 8. CDR3 length: 16 amino acids. Germline V gene lookup returns CDR1 WNHNN and CDR2 SYGVQD (reference sequence). The CDR3 loop reads CASSETTLAGANEQFF. The CDR3 DNA reads as TGCGCCAGCAGTGAGACTACCTTAGCGGGAGCCAATGAGCAGTTCTTC.

This rearrangement joins TRBV15 to TRBJ2-2, with 9 bases matching TRBD1. In germline, CDR1 is LNHNV, CDR2 YYDKDF (reference sequence). Unmatched junction bases numbered 10, after V lost 3 bases and J lost 8 bases. This CDR3 has 16 residues. CDR3: CATSSLDRGRAGELFF. In DNA form, the CDR3 reads TGTGCCACCAGCAGCCTTGACAGGGGGAGGGCAGGGGAGCTGTTTTTT.

This clonotype has ten or more counts. The chain combines TRBV24-1 with TRBJ2-5; D remains unclear. The CDR3 sequence is 13 residues long. Germline lookup yields CDR1 KGHDR and CDR2 SFDVKD. The V and J ends lost 3 bases and 6 bases respectively, with 10 bases between them. The CDR3 spells CATSDAGVQTQYF. CDR3 nucleotide sequence: TGTGCCACCAGTGATGCAGGAGTACAGACCCAGTACTTC.

The chain recombines TRBV7-6 with TRBJ2-5; 10 bases map to TRBD1. This CDR3 is built from 15 residues. With 3 bases clipped from V and 4 bases from J, the junction kept 5 bases outside the gene matches. Looked up from germline, CDR1 is SGHVS and CDR2 is FNYEAQ. Written as DNA, the CDR3 is TGTGCCAGCAGCTTGGGACAGGGGCCGGGAGAGACCCAGTACTTC. Translation: CASSLGQGPGETQYF.

Only a few counts were recorded for this clonotype. For the CDR3, the DNA is TGTGCCAGCGTGGGAGAGAGCTCCTATAATTCACCCCTCCACTTT. Its protein product is CASVGESSYNSPLHF. V usage is TRBV7-9 and J usage is TRBJ1-6; D ambiguous. The CDR3 contains 15 residues. Germline V gene lookup returns CDR1 SEHNR and CDR2 FQNEAQ (reference sequence). Trimming removed 8 bases from V and 0 bases from J, with 11 bases in between. The whole variable domain, remainder taken from reference TRBV7-9 and TRBJ1-6, is DTGVSQNPRHKITKRGQNVTFRCDPISEHNRLYWYRQTLGQGPEFLTYFQNEAQLEKSRLLSDRFSAERPKGSFSTLEIQRTEQGDSAMYLCASVGESSYNSPLHFGNGTRLTVT.

V is TRBV5-1 and J is TRBJ1-1; maybe TRBD1 (5 bases). The germline V gene has CDR1 SGHRS and CDR2 YFSETQ. The CDR3 has 13 amino acids. V was cut by 0 bases and J by 4 bases, with 7 bases left in between. CDR3: CASSLDGTTEAFF. For the CDR3, the DNA is TGCGCCAGCAGCTTGGACGGGACCACTGAAGCTTTCTTT.

The CDR3: CSARGQRSGNTIYF. CDR3 DNA: TGCAGTGCTAGAGGACAAAGATCTGGAAACACCATATATTTT. This chain links TRBV20-1 with TRBJ1-3; D gene unclear. Germline CDR1 and CDR2: DFQATT and SNEGSKA (reference sequence). This CDR3 has 14 amino acids. The V and J ends lost 1 base and 1 base respectively, with 8 bases between them.

In regard to this clonotype: This may arise from a read error, as a much more abundant clone is one base away. The chain uses TRBV7-9 and TRBJ2-2, with a tentative D call TRBD1 (6 bases). The CDR3 loop spans 14 amino acids. Trimming stripped 6 bases from V and 4 bases from J, with 12 bases between. Looked up from germline, CDR1 is SEHNR and CDR2 is FQNEAQ (reference sequence). CDR3 loop: CASSEDSSTGELFF. The CDR3 DNA sequence: TGTGCCAGCAGTGAGGACAGTAGCACCGGGGAGCTGTTTTTT.

To note about this clonotype: At one end the junction does not follow the germline gene, possibly because of a read error. The chain joins TRBV7-9 to TRBJ1-3, with a weak D call TRBD1 (6 bases). Germline CDR1 SEHNR, CDR2 FQNEAQ (reference sequence). The CDR3 covers 12 residues. The CDR3 protein is CASSLGDTRPNF. DNA for the CDR3: TGTGCCAGCAGCTTAGGGGACACCCGTCCTAATTTT.

The CDR3 here is CASSTETGANVLTF. DNA of the CDR3: TGTGCCAGTAGTACGGAGACTGGGGCCAACGTCCTGACTTTC. This chain links TRBV19 with TRBJ2-6; D is undetermined. This CDR3 is 14 amino acids long. Per germline, CDR1 LNHDA and CDR2 SQIVND (reference sequence). The ends were cut back, 4 bases at V and 2 bases at J, with 6 bases in the middle. The full variable domain, in which reference TRBV19 and TRBJ2-6 provide the parts outside the CDR3, is DGGITQSPKYLFRKEGQNVTLSCEQNLNHDAMYWYRQDPGQGLRLIYYSQIVNDFQKGDIAEGYSVSREKKESFPLTVTSAQKNPTAFYLCASSTETGANVLTFGAGSRLTVL.

The chain carries TRBV11-1 and TRBJ2-7, with 9 bases fitting TRBD2. This CDR3 has 13 residues. Germline CDR1 is SGHAT and CDR2 is FQDESV (reference sequence). The V gene end was trimmed by 3 bases and the J gene end by 12 bases; junction bases not matched to a gene: 9. The CDR3 loop is CASSLSGAGGRYF. CDR3 DNA sequence: TGTGCCAGCAGCTTGAGCGGCGCGGGGGGGCGGTACTTC.

The rearrangement links TRBV5-1 to TRBJ2-5, with TRBD2 identical over 8 bases. Germline CDR1 is SGHRS and CDR2 is YFSETQ. The ends lost 3 bases at V and 3 bases at J; junction bases unmatched: 4. This CDR3 has 14 residues. The CDR3 DNA reads as TGCGCCAGCAGCTCCCTGACTAGCGAAGAGACCCAGTACTTC. Amino acid sequence: CASSSLTSEETQYF.

The chain links TRBV28 to TRBJ1-3; D possibly corresponds to TRBD1 (6 bases). Trimming shortened V by 2 bases and J by 0 bases, and 26 bases separated the two germline ends. The CDR3 has 21 residues. In germline, CDR1 is MDHEN, CDR2 SYDVKM. The CDR3 DNA sequence: TGTGCCAGCAGTTTACTCTGGTGGGGGCACCTAAGACCAAACTCTGGAAACACCATATATTTT. It yields the protein CASSLLWWGHLRPNSGNTIYF. Variable domain in full (rest from reference TRBV28 and TRBJ1-3): DVKVTQSSRYLVKRTGEKVFLECVQDMDHENMFWYRQDPGLGLRLIYFSYDVKMKEKGDIPEGYSVSREKKERFSLILESASTNQTSMYLCASSLLWWGHLRPNSGNTIYFGEGSWLTVV.

This clonotype was counted between two and nine times. This rearrangement joins TRBV7-4 to TRBJ2-5, with D perhaps TRBD1 or TRBD2 (5 bases each). The ends were cut back, 0 bases at V and 4 bases at J, with 15 bases in the middle. CDR1 and CDR2 (germline): SGHVT, SQSDAQ. The CDR3 sequence is 16 residues long. Written as DNA, the CDR3 is TGTGCCAGCAGCTTAGCCGGAGTAGGGGCGGGAGAGACCCAGTACTTC. This sequence encodes CASSLAGVGAGETQYF.

This clonotype showed up many times. CDR3 in amino acids: CASSFVGLSNEKLFF. CDR3 in DNA: TGTGCCAGCAGTTTTGTAGGGTTGTCTAATGAAAAACTGTTTTTT. The rearrangement uses TRBV12-3 or TRBV12-4 and TRBJ1-4; D is uncertain. The CDR3 extends over 15 amino acids. Trimming pared 3 bases from V and 3 bases from J, leaving 11 bases between.

This clonotype was seen only once. Its ends do not fully match the called genes, so a read error is possible. The genes are TRBV16 and TRBJ2-7; D is possibly TRBD1 (7 bases). This CDR3 has 15 residues. The germline CDR1 and CDR2 sequences are KGHSY and FQNENV. This CDR3 reads CASSPRGAEIYERYF. CDR3 DNA sequence: TGTGCCAGCAGCCCCAGGGGGGCTGAAATCTACGAGCGGTACTTC.